What follows are 7 T cell receptor beta chains derived from one specimen sequenced in a study of blood T cell repertoires in COVID-19. TCRdb's table, derived via immunoSEQ multiplex PCR, lists solely in-frame clones and lacks some. The sample consists of about 98,000 clones, about four fifths of them appearing once. Input material: peripheral blood. These receptors originate from a man in his 70s with acute or convalescent COVID-19.

The gene calls are TRBV28 and TRBJ2-7; 11 bases match TRBD2. Germline-derived CDR1 and CDR2 are MDHEN and SYDVKM. The junction had 9 bases not matched to a gene; V was cut back by 7 bases and J by 4 bases. CDR3 size: 15 residues. The CDR3 nucleotides are TGTGCCAGCACCCCCGGAGGGACTAGCGGTTACGAGCAGTACTTC. Its translation: CASTPGGTSGYEQYF.

V gene TRBV27 combines with J gene TRBJ1-2; maybe TRBD1 (6 bases). The CDR3 contains 14 residues. V was pared by 1 base and J by 5 bases, with 11 bases between. The V gene's germline CDR1 is MNHEY and CDR2 SMNVEV (reference sequence). CDR3 region: CASSLYRDPYGYTF. CDR3 DNA sequence: TGTGCCAGCAGTTTATACAGGGACCCTTATGGCTACACCTTC.

This chain connects TRBV27 to TRBJ1-5; possible D gene TRBD1, 6 bases. The V gene lost 5 bases and the J gene lost 0 bases, with 14 bases spanning the gap. This CDR3 comprises 16 residues. CDR1 MNHEY and CDR2 SMNVEV come from the germline V gene (reference sequence). The CDR3 sequence is CASSPLAGDSNQPQHF. In nucleotides, the CDR3 is TGTGCCAGCAGTCCCCTGGCAGGGGATAGCAATCAGCCCCAGCATTTT.

The V call is TRBV10-3, the J call TRBJ2-1, with 11 bases identical to TRBD2. The CDR3 covers 14 residues. V shed 6 bases and J 7 bases; nucleotides not matched to a gene: 5. Germline V lookup: CDR1 ENHRY, CDR2 SYGVKD. CDR3 bases: TGTGCCATCAGACTAGCGGGAGTCGGAAATGAGCAGTTCTTC. Its protein is CAIRLAGVGNEQFF.

The chain joins TRBV14 to TRBJ2-7; 12 bases fit TRBD2. V shed 1 base and J 5 bases; nucleotides not matched to a gene: 6. The CDR3 length is 16 residues. CDR1 SGHDN and CDR2 FVKESK come from the germline V gene. CDR3 sequence reads: CASSQAFTSGRNEQYF. The DNA for the CDR3 is TGTGCCAGCAGCCAAGCTTTTACTAGCGGGAGGAACGAGCAGTACTTC. The full variable domain, rest sourced from reference TRBV14 and TRBJ2-7, is EAGVTQFPSHSVIEKGQTVTLRCDPISGHDNLYWYRRVMGKEIKFLLHFVKESKQDESGMPNNRFLAERTGGTYSTLKVQPAELEDSGVYFCASSQAFTSGRNEQYFGPGTRLTVT.

This clone was detected a few times. This chain uses TRBV5-1 with TRBJ2-2, with 13 bases lining up with TRBD2. The V gene end was trimmed by 2 bases and the J gene end by 6 bases; junction bases not matched to a gene: 10. This CDR3 contains 18 residues. CDR1 and CDR2 from the germline V gene are SGHRS and YFSETQ. The CDR3 region has the DNA TGCGCCAGCAGCTTACCGGGACTAGCGGGATCGGCCGCCGGGGAGCTGTTTTTT. This translates into CASSLPGLAGSAAGELFF.

The chain is built from TRBV28 and TRBJ2-7, with 8 bases matching TRBD1. V trimming: 5 bases; J trimming: 0 bases; junction bases outside the gene matches: 3. Per the germline V gene, CDR1 is MDHEN and CDR2 is SYDVKM. This CDR3 comprises 14 residues. In nucleotides, the CDR3 is TGTGCCAGCAGTCCGGACAGGGTCTCCTACGAGCAGTACTTC. Its protein product is CASSPDRVSYEQYF.